The rows below give T cell receptor beta chains drawn from one sample of a study of blood T cells in healthy people across ages. MiXCR, applied by TCRdb to the 5' RACE reads, yields one record per CDR3 protein. Among about 1.5 million distinct CDR3 sequences listed, about 45% were seen once. The sample was blood. The receptors were gathered from a woman aged 18-29 years in good health. CDR3s include the opening cysteine and the closing phenylalanine or tryptophan. The order of the fields is D gene, V gene, J gene, clone size, CDR3 DNA, CDR3 protein. A D gene is named only where the DNA matches it firmly. The size field is filled for only some rows; it gives once, few, many or a size class.

>TRBD1|TRBV7-2|TRBJ1-2|-
TGTGCCAGCAGCTTAGCTGGGGACAGGGGGCGCCGCGGGCTCCCCTATGGCTACACCTTC
CASSLAGDRGRRGLPYGYTF
>TRBD2|TRBV29-1|TRBJ2-7|-
TGCAGCGTGGTTACTACTAGCGGGAGCGAGTACAATGAGCAGTACTTC
CSVVTTSGSEYNEQYF
>-|TRBV9|TRBJ2-5|few
TGTGCCAGCAGCGTAGCGGGGGGCGTACTCGAGACCCAGTACTTC
CASSVAGGVLETQYF
>-|TRBV7-2|TRBJ2-3|few
TGTGCCAGCAGCCCCCGGGGACGGGAGTCAGATACGCAGTATTTT
CASSPRGRESDTQYF
>-|TRBV5-6|TRBJ1-1|few
TGTGCCAGCAGGGACGGCCCCATGAACACTGAAGCTTTCTTT
CASRDGPMNTEAFF
>-|TRBV7-7|TRBJ2-3|few
TGTGCTAGCAGCCCGTTCTCCAGGGGCGATACGCAGTATTTT
CASSPFSRGDTQYF
>-|TRBV5-1|TRBJ2-5|-
TGCGCCAGCAGCTTGGATGTATTAGCGCAAGAGACCCAGTACTTC
CASSLDVLAQETQYF
>-|TRBV4-3|TRBJ1-6|-
TGCGCCAGCAGCCAAGTGAACAGTATGGATTCACCCCTCCACTTT
CASSQVNSMDSPLHF
>-|TRBV3-1|TRBJ1-1|-
TGTGCCAGCAGCCAGAACTTGAACACTGAAGCTTTCTTT
CASSQNLNTEAFF
>-|TRBV6-2/TRBV6-3|TRBJ2-7|-
TGTGCCAGCAGTTACGGAAGCCGAAGCTCCTACGAGCAGTACTTC
CASSYGSRSSYEQYF
>-|TRBV18|TRBJ2-7|-
TGTGCCAGCTCACCACCGGGTCTCGACGAGCAGTACTTC
CASSPPGLDEQYF